This T cell receptor (beta chain) was recovered during a study of T cells in localized non-small cell lung cancer. The method was immunoSEQ multiplex PCR; TCRdb's version includes in-frame clones alone and lacks a portion of them. The profile shows 20,000 to 30,000 clones, 80% to 85% of them singletons. The V gene lost 2 bases and the J gene lost 5 bases, with 7 bases spanning the gap. The CDR3 totals 12 residues. Germline CDR1 and CDR2: SGHVS and FNYEAQ. This material consisted of PBMCs, taken before any cancer treatment. This sequence originates from a man aged 40 to 75 with stage II lung adenocarcinoma. The chain combines TRBV7-6 with TRBJ2-7; tentative D call: TRBD1 (6 bases). The CDR3 region is CASSLNRDEQYF. CDR3 nucleotides: TGTGCCAGCAGCTTAAACAGGGACGAGCAGTACTTC.